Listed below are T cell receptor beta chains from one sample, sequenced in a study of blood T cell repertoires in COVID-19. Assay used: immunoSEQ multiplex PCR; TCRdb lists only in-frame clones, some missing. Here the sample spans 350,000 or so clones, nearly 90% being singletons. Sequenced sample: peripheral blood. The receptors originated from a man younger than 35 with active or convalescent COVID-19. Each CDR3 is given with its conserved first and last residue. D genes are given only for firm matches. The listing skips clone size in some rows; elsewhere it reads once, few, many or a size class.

CDR3 protein: CASSSAGRNQPQHF
CDR3 DNA: TGTGCCAGCAGTTCCGCGGGGCGCAATCAGCCCCAGCATTTT
J gene: TRBJ1-5
D gene: -
V gene: TRBV6-6
clone size: -

CDR3 protein: CASSPKGAYGYTF
CDR3 DNA: TGTGCCAGCAGCCCGAAAGGGGCCTATGGCTACACCTTC
J gene: TRBJ1-2
D gene: -
V gene: TRBV7-8
clone size: -

CDR3 protein: CASRRTDRGGVYGYTF
CDR3 DNA: TGCGCCAGCCGAAGGACGGACCGGGGGGGCGTCTATGGCTACACCTTC
J gene: TRBJ1-2
D gene: -
V gene: TRBV5-1
clone size: -

CDR3 protein: CASSQGLGVGGYTF
CDR3 DNA: TGTGCCAGCAGCCAAGGTCTAGGGGTTGGTGGCTACACCTTC
J gene: TRBJ1-2
D gene: -
V gene: TRBV14
clone size: -

CDR3 protein: CASSEEQGANYGYTF
CDR3 DNA: TGTGCCAGCAGTGAGGAACAGGGGGCGAACTATGGCTACACCTTC
J gene: TRBJ1-2
D gene: TRBD1
V gene: TRBV2
clone size: -

CDR3 protein: CASTDPMEGYTF
CDR3 DNA: TGTGCCAGCACTGACCCTATGGAGGGCTACACCTTC
J gene: TRBJ1-2
D gene: -
V gene: TRBV25-1
clone size: -

CDR3 protein: CASSAETQYF
CDR3 DNA: TGTGCTAGCAGTGCGGAGACCCAGTACTTC
J gene: TRBJ2-5
D gene: -
V gene: TRBV7-7
clone size: -

CDR3 protein: CASSPLVRQPQHF
CDR3 DNA: TGTGCCAGCAGCCCCCTCGTGCGGCAGCCCCAGCATTTT
J gene: TRBJ1-5
D gene: -
V gene: TRBV7-2
clone size: -

CDR3 protein: CASSSGNTGELFF
CDR3 DNA: TGTGCCAGCAGCTCCGGGAACACCGGGGAGCTGTTTTTT
J gene: TRBJ2-2
D gene: -
V gene: TRBV5-4
clone size: -

CDR3 protein: CASSSLGTGNGYTF
CDR3 DNA: TGTGCCAGCAGTTCCCTAGGGACAGGGAATGGCTACACCTTC
J gene: TRBJ1-2
D gene: TRBD1
V gene: TRBV28
clone size: -

CDR3 protein: CASSQRTGGTEAFF
CDR3 DNA: TGTGCCAGCAGCCAACGGACAGGGGGCACTGAAGCTTTCTTT
J gene: TRBJ1-1
D gene: TRBD1
V gene: TRBV14
clone size: -

CDR3 protein: CASSLLGQGNEKLFF
CDR3 DNA: TGTGCCAGCAGCTTGTTGGGGCAGGGGAATGAAAAACTGTTTTTT
J gene: TRBJ1-4
D gene: -
V gene: TRBV5-5
clone size: -

CDR3 protein: CASSQVTGDEQFF
CDR3 DNA: TGTGCCAGCAGCCAAGTTACCGGGGATGAGCAGTTCTTC
J gene: TRBJ2-1
D gene: -
V gene: TRBV4-2
clone size: -

CDR3 protein: CASSQVTSSYEQYF
CDR3 DNA: TGTGCCAGCAGCCAAGTAACCAGCTCCTACGAGCAGTACTTC
J gene: TRBJ2-7
D gene: -
V gene: TRBV3-1/TRBV3-2
clone size: once

CDR3 protein: CASSDSWGGRYEQFF
CDR3 DNA: TGTGCCAGCAGTGACTCGTGGGGGGGCCGTTATGAGCAGTTCTTC
J gene: TRBJ2-1
D gene: -
V gene: TRBV6-4
clone size: once

CDR3 protein: CASSRGAGGYEQFF
CDR3 DNA: TGTGCCAGCAGCCGGGGAGCGGGGGGTTATGAGCAGTTCTTC
J gene: TRBJ2-1
D gene: TRBD2
V gene: TRBV3-1/TRBV3-2
clone size: -

CDR3 protein: CASSHGGNTEAFF
CDR3 DNA: TGTGCCAGCAGCCACGGAGGGAACACTGAAGCTTTCTTT
J gene: TRBJ1-1
D gene: -
V gene: TRBV3-1/TRBV3-2
clone size: -

CDR3 protein: CASTSTGIAPQHF
CDR3 DNA: TGTGCCAGTACCAGTACAGGGATTGCGCCCCAGCATTTT
J gene: TRBJ1-5
D gene: -
V gene: TRBV19
clone size: once

CDR3 protein: CATRVWDYGYTF
CDR3 DNA: TGTGCCACCCGGGTTTGGGACTATGGCTACACCTTC
J gene: TRBJ1-2
D gene: -
V gene: TRBV27
clone size: -

CDR3 protein: CASSSQGLSYGYTF
CDR3 DNA: TGTGCCAGCAGCTCCCAGGGGTTAAGCTATGGCTACACCTTC
J gene: TRBJ1-2
D gene: -
V gene: TRBV7-3
clone size: -

CDR3 protein: CASSLGQGGGYTF
CDR3 DNA: TGTGCCAGCAGTTTGGGACAGGGTGGCGGCTACACCTTC
J gene: TRBJ1-2
D gene: TRBD1
V gene: TRBV28
clone size: -

CDR3 protein: CASSLSIGGVQFF
CDR3 DNA: TGTGCCAGCAGTTTATCGATCGGAGGGGTGCAGTTCTTC
J gene: TRBJ2-1
D gene: -
V gene: TRBV27
clone size: -

CDR3 protein: CASSIYRGRPAFF
CDR3 DNA: TGTGCCAGTAGTATCTACAGGGGGCGTCCTGCTTTCTTT
J gene: TRBJ1-1
D gene: TRBD1
V gene: TRBV19
clone size: -

CDR3 protein: CASSWGEEAELFF
CDR3 DNA: TGTGCCAGCAGCTGGGGAGAGGAGGCGGAGCTGTTTTTT
J gene: TRBJ2-2
D gene: -
V gene: TRBV12-3/TRBV12-4
clone size: -

CDR3 protein: CASSQPGGVSYNEQFF
CDR3 DNA: TGTGCCAGCAGCCAACCCGGGGGGGTCTCCTACAATGAGCAGTTCTTC
J gene: TRBJ2-1
D gene: TRBD2
V gene: TRBV7-2
clone size: once

CDR3 protein: CASSLGREYEQYF
CDR3 DNA: TGTGCCAGCAGCTTAGGAAGAGAGTACGAGCAGTACTTC
J gene: TRBJ2-7
D gene: -
V gene: TRBV7-9
clone size: once

CDR3 protein: CASCRGTFHFSSGNTIYF
CDR3 DNA: TGTGCCAGCTGTCGAGGGACATTTCACTTCAGCTCTGGAAACACCATATATTTT
J gene: TRBJ1-3
D gene: -
V gene: TRBV28
clone size: -

CDR3 protein: CASSTDNENEAFF
CDR3 DNA: TGTGCCAGCAGCACAGACAACGAAAATGAAGCTTTCTTT
J gene: TRBJ1-1
D gene: -
V gene: TRBV27
clone size: -

CDR3 protein: CSVGPAPQGQPQHF
CDR3 DNA: TGCAGCGTTGGCCCAGCCCCTCAGGGTCAGCCCCAGCATTTT
J gene: TRBJ1-5
D gene: -
V gene: TRBV29-1
clone size: -